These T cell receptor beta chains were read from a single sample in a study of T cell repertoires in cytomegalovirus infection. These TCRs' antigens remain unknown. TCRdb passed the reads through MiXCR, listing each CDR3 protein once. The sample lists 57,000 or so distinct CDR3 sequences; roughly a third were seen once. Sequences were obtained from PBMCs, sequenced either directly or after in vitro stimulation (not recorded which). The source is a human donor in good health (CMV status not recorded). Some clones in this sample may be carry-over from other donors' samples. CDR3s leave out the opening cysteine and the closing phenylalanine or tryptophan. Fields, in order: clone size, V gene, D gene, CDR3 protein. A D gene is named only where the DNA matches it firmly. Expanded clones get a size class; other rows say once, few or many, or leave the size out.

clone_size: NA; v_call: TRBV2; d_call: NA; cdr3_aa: ASIRVQGAF
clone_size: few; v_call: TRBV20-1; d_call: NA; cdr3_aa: SARGEGTDTQY
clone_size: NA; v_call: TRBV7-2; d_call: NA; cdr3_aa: ASSSAVQVFEQY
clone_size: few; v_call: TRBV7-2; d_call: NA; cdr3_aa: ASSSQTGFYEQY
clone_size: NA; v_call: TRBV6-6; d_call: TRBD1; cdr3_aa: ASSPRTGLYEQY
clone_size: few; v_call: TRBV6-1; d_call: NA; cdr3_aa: ASSESLTTDTQY
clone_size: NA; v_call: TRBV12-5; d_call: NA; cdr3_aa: ASSPAWSSEQY
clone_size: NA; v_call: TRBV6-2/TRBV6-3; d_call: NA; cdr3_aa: ASRYSNQPQH
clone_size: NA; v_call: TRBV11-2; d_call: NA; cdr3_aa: ASSIDSYNEQF
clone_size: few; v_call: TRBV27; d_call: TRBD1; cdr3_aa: ASSLFNRGRDTEAF
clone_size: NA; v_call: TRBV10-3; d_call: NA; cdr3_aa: AISEVGLGGRAF
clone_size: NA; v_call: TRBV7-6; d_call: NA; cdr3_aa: ASSLAGGNTDTQY
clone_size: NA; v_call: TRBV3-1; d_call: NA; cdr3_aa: ASSPTGPVGNTIY
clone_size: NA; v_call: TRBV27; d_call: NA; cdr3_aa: ASSEVNGELF